This TCR beta chain was retrieved from a study of blood T cell repertoires in COVID-19. Study-wide background: The United States, Italy and Spain supplied acute and convalescent COVID-19 samples.

This CDR3 region has 14 residues. V was trimmed by 7 bases and J by 3 bases, leaving 13 bases between them. The germline CDR1 and CDR2 sequences are MNHNY and SVGAGI (reference sequence). Seattle enrolled patients during active infection and tracked them longitudinally. Authors' analysis steps: Reference gene primer amplification gave nucleated cell count estimates. Only in-frame clones appear in the TCRdb table, and some are missing; sequencing was by immunoSEQ multiplex PCR. The D gene and trimming were derived from the DNA, and the V and J assignments and clone size from that table. The table lists 400,000 to 450,000 clones, roughly 88% of them singletons.

The sequence was obtained from a woman between 45 and 60 years old with COVID-19, enrolled during active disease. Sequenced input: peripheral blood. The chain employs TRBV6-6 and TRBJ1-5; TRBD1 might be the D (6 bases). The CDR3 DNA follows: TGTGCCAGCACCTACGGGGGGCTCAATCAGCCCCAGCATTTT. Its translation: CASTYGGLNQPQHF.